The 30 T cell receptor beta chains given below trace back to one sample, sequenced in a study of regulatory T cells in long-lasting Graves disease. Time point given: newly diagnosed GD, antithyroid drugs for less than 3 months. There was RNA extracted from PBMCs, and the TCR library was made from it. Library construction for TCR beta used iRepertoire HTBI primers and Arm-PCR of CDR3 regions. TCRdb re-derived calls from the multiplex PCR reads in MiXCR, one entry per CDR3 protein. This table holds approximately 360,000 distinct CDR3 sequences, 12% found once. A further study also used this sample, focusing on T cells in Graves' hyperthyroidism and ophthalmopathy.

The source was peripheral blood mononuclear cells (PBMCs), collected at new diagnosis, from a patient treated with antithyroid drugs. The receptors here all came from a young woman with Graves disease.

This clonotype has at least ten counts. The chain has TRBV5-5 and TRBJ2-1; 7 bases match TRBD2. There are 14 residues in the CDR3. In germline, CDR1 is SGHKS, CDR2 YYEKEE (reference sequence). V dropped 2 bases and J dropped 8; count of bases not matched to a gene: 7. DNA of the CDR3: TGTGCCAGCAGCTTTTGGGGGAGGGCCCATGAGCAGTTCTTC. It translates to CASSFWGRAHEQFF.

The chain combines TRBV5-1 with TRBJ1-2; D not certain. Looked up from germline, CDR1 is SGHRS and CDR2 is YFSETQ. V lost 0 bases and J 1 base, leaving 10 bases between the germline ends. CDR3 size: 15 residues. Here the CDR3 reads CASSLASGSNYGYTF. The CDR3 DNA sequence: TGCGCCAGCAGCTTGGCCTCAGGCAGTAACTATGGCTACACCTTC.

As to this clonotype: Being one base from a much bigger clone, this may be a read error. The CDR3 does not close with the conserved phenylalanine or tryptophan, likely indicating a read error. The chain links TRBV4-2 to TRBJ1-1; TRBD1 is a possible D gene (6 bases). Germline V gene sequence: CDR1 LGHNA, CDR2 YNFKEQ. The CDR3 has 16 amino acids. V dropped 3 bases and J dropped 7 bases, with 21 bases sitting between them. CDR3: CASSHTTGRRQDEAFS. CDR3 DNA: TGTGCCAGCAGCCATACCACTGGACGGAGACAGGATGAAGCTTTCTCT.

This clonotype was seen only a few times. This rearrangement joins TRBV19 to TRBJ2-1; D gene ambiguous. The CDR3 has 16 residues. Per the germline V gene, CDR1 is LNHDA and CDR2 is SQIVND (reference sequence). The V and J ends lost 3 bases and 1 base respectively, with 13 bases between them. The CDR3 here is CASSIGANSSYNEQFF. In DNA, the CDR3 is TGTGCCAGTAGTATTGGCGCGAACAGTTCCTACAATGAGCAGTTCTTC.

The rearrangement links TRBV4-3 to TRBJ2-6; a weak D match, TRBD2 (5 bases). The CDR3 runs 16 residues. V was clipped by 2 bases and J by 2 bases, with 10 bases between them. The germline V gene has CDR1 LGHNA and CDR2 YSLEER. The CDR3 DNA sequence: TGCGCCAGCAGCCAACGGAGCGGAACTGGGGCCAACGTCCTGACTTTC. This gives the protein CASSQRSGTGANVLTF.

This clonotype was counted ten times or more. The chain carries TRBV6-1 and TRBJ1-2; D possibly corresponds to TRBD1 (5 bases). Trimming took off 6 bases at V and 5 bases at J, with 25 bases between the two ends. Per germline, CDR1 MNHNS and CDR2 SASEGT. There are 17 residues in the CDR3. The CDR3 sequence: CASSPPGAEGLLYGYTF. DNA for the CDR3: TGTGCCAGCAGCCCCCCCGGGGCAGAGGGGCTATTGTATGGCTACACCTTC.

The J gene is TRBJ1-1, the V gene TRBV27; a weak D match, TRBD1 (6 bases). Germline V gene sequence: CDR1 MNHEY, CDR2 SMNVEV (reference sequence). Trimming took off 5 bases at V and 4 bases at J, with 20 bases between the two ends. The CDR3 sequence is 16 residues long. CDR3 DNA: TGTGCCAGCAGTGGTTACAAGATGAGAGGGGGCACTGAAGCTTTCTTT. It translates to CASSGYKMRGGTEAFF.

This clonotype was seen repeatedly, ten times or more. V usage is TRBV12-3 or TRBV12-4 and J usage is TRBJ2-1, with TRBD2 identical over 11 bases. After removal of 4 bases from V and 10 bases from J, the junction contained 18 bases not matched to a gene. This CDR3 region has 18 residues. The CDR3 DNA is TGTGCCAGCAGTTGGAGGGGTATGCTAGCGGGAGGTTGGCGGGAGCAGTTCTTC. Translation: CASSWRGMLAGGWREQFF.

This clonotype occurred a few times. The chain joins TRBV3-1 to TRBJ2-4, with 8 nucleotides matching TRBD2. This CDR3 region has 18 residues. Germline V gene data show CDR1 as LGHDT and CDR2 as YNNKEL (reference sequence). V lost 0 bases and J lost 7; bases outside the gene matches: 14. The CDR3 nucleotides read TGTGCCAGCAGCCAAGAAACGGGAGGGGTAGCATTGGGGAACATTCAGTACTTC. Protein: CASSQETGGVALGNIQYF.

This clonotype was seen a few times. CDR3 loop: CASSQELWNEQFF. CDR3 sequence (DNA): TGCGCCAGCAGCCAGGAACTCTGGAATGAGCAGTTCTTC. This rearrangement joins TRBV4-1 to TRBJ2-1; D uncertain. Germline V gene lookup returns CDR1 MGHRA and CDR2 YSYEKL. The CDR3 is 13 residues long. The V gene lost 3 bases and the J gene lost 7 bases, with 10 bases spanning the gap.

This clonotype was detected many times. The chain carries TRBV10-3 and TRBJ2-2; 7 bases map to TRBD1. There are 16 residues in the CDR3. With V trimmed by 6 bases and J by 1 base, 8 bases remained unmatched. CDR1 is ENHRY, CDR2 SYGVKD, per germline. The CDR3 DNA is TGTGCCATCAGGAGAGTTGGACAGGAGAACACCGGGGAGCTGTTTTTT. This gives the protein CAIRRVGQENTGELFF.

This clonotype was counted only a few times. This may be a read error, as it is one base from a much larger clone. The V and J genes are TRBV13 and TRBJ1-2, with a weak D call TRBD1 (6 bases). Germline lookup yields CDR1 PRHDT and CDR2 FYEKMQ (reference sequence). V gave up 5 bases and J gave up 4 bases, with 8 bases separating them. The CDR3 has 12 residues. The CDR3 DNA sequence: TGTGCCAGCAGCACGGACAGCTATGGCTACACCTTC. It specifies CASSTDSYGYTF.

This clonotype was detected ten times or more. The rearrangement uses TRBV6-1 and TRBJ1-5, with unresolved D. The CDR3 runs to 14 residues. Trimming cost V 6 bases and J 5 bases, with 14 bases left between them. Germline assignment: CDR1 MNHNS and CDR2 SASEGT. Here the CDR3 reads CASRGGYEDQPQHF. The CDR3 DNA follows: TGTGCCAGCAGGGGAGGATACGAGGATCAGCCCCAGCATTTT.

This clonotype showed up just a few times. The chain uses TRBV2 and TRBJ1-5; 7 bases agree with TRBD1. Germline values: CDR1 SNHLY, CDR2 FYNNEI. Trimming at V came to 9 bases and at J to 3 bases, leaving 5 bases not matched to a gene. The CDR3 is made up of 13 amino acids. The DNA of the CDR3 is TGTGCCAGACAGGGGAGCCCCAATCAGCCCCAGCATTTT. This gives the protein CARQGSPNQPQHF.

This clonotype was observed many times. The gene calls are TRBV18 and TRBJ1-6, with D unclear. Germline CDR1 KGHSH, CDR2 LQKENI. The CDR3 sequence is 13 residues long. The germline V and J ends were trimmed by 2 bases and 10 bases, with 9 bases remaining between them. CDR3 protein: CASSPDPDSPLHF. The CDR3, as DNA: TGTGCCAGCTCACCAGACCCCGACTCACCCCTCCACTTT.

This clonotype was seen many times. This chain links TRBV20-1 with TRBJ2-1, with D maybe TRBD1 (5 bases). This CDR3 region has 11 residues. Trimming took 3 bases from V and 9 from J, leaving 9 bases between them. CDR1 is DFQATT, CDR2 SNEGSKA, per germline (reference sequence). CDR3 residues: CSARAGFEQFF. The CDR3 DNA sequence: TGCAGTGCTAGGGCAGGGTTTGAGCAGTTCTTC.

This clonotype was detected a few times. V gene TRBV20-1 combines with J gene TRBJ2-7; D might be TRBD2 (5 bases). Trimming shortened V by 6 bases and J by 6 bases, and 18 bases separated the two germline ends. This CDR3 is 13 amino acids long. Germline V gene sequence: CDR1 DFQATT, CDR2 SNEGSKA (reference sequence). The CDR3 coding sequence is TGCAGTGCCCCGGAAACCGGACTCCTCGAGCAGTACTTC. Protein product: CSAPETGLLEQYF.

In this sample, this clonotype turned up many times. The J gene is TRBJ1-1, the V gene TRBV6-1; 8 bases fit TRBD1. The germline gives CDR1 MNHNS, CDR2 SASEGT. The junction had 4 bases not matched to a gene; V was cut back by 3 bases and J by 1 base. The length of the CDR3 is 15 residues. CDR3 protein: CASSEPGQANTEAFF. As DNA, the CDR3 is TGTGCCAGCAGTGAGCCGGGACAGGCGAACACTGAAGCTTTCTTT.

The chain combines TRBV7-9 with TRBJ1-1; a weak D match, TRBD1 (5 bases). This CDR3 comprises 18 residues. The V gene lost 1 base and the J gene lost 2 bases, with 20 bases spanning the gap. Germline V lookup: CDR1 SEHNR, CDR2 FQNEAQ (reference sequence). CDR3 nucleotide sequence: TGTGCCAGCAGCTTAGGATTCGGGACTGGGAGGATTAACACTGAAGCTTTCTTT. This sequence encodes CASSLGFGTGRINTEAFF.

This clonotype was seen ten or more times. The V call is TRBV30, the J call TRBJ1-5; tentative D call: TRBD1 (5 bases). Germline assignment: CDR1 GTSNPN and CDR2 SVGIG (reference sequence). There are 14 residues in the CDR3. V lost 0 bases to trimming and J lost 2 bases, with 8 bases between them. The CDR3 DNA reads as TGTGCCTGGAGTGTACTGGGGGGCAATCAGCCCCAGCATTTT. Translated, it gives CAWSVLGGNQPQHF.

For this clonotype: One base away lies a much larger clone, so this may be a sequencing read error. The chain carries TRBV6-1 and TRBJ2-7, with D hard to call. Germline V CDR1 and CDR2: MNHNS, SASEGT. This CDR3 contains 15 residues. This chain's CDR3 is CASSTHNGPAYGQYF. As DNA, the CDR3 is TGTGCCAGCAGTACCCATAACGGGCCGGCCTACGGGCAGTACTTC.

This clonotype has at least ten counts. CDR3 sequence: CASSPYRGTGELFF. Written as DNA, the CDR3 is TGCGCCAGCAGCCCATATAGGGGGACCGGGGAGCTGTTTTTT. The V call is TRBV4-1, the J call TRBJ2-2; TRBD1 might be the D (6 bases). Per germline, CDR1 MGHRA and CDR2 YSYEKL. V lost 4 bases to trimming and J lost 5 bases, with 11 bases between them. The CDR3 spans 14 residues.

This clonotype has more than one count but fewer than ten. The J gene is TRBJ2-7, the V gene TRBV30; 12 bases are a match to TRBD2. CDR1 and CDR2 (germline): GTSNPN, SVGIG (reference sequence). V trimming: 6 bases; J trimming: 4 bases; junction bases outside the gene matches: 16. The CDR3 length is 17 residues. The CDR3 protein is CACASGRDLQRGYEQYF. The DNA for the CDR3 is TGTGCCTGCGCTAGCGGGAGGGACCTCCAAAGGGGTTACGAGCAGTACTTC. Combining the CDR3 with reference TRBV30 and TRBJ2-7 gives the whole variable domain SQTIHQWPATLVQPVGSPLSLECTVEGTSNPNLYWYRQAAGRGLQLLFYSVGIGQISSEVPQNLSASRPQDRQFILSSKKLLLSDSGFYLCACASGRDLQRGYEQYFGPGTRLTVT.

This clonotype has just a few counts. V gene TRBV2 combines with J gene TRBJ1-2; possible D gene TRBD1, 5 bases. Germline V gene data show CDR1 as SNHLY and CDR2 as FYNNEI. V was clipped by 9 bases and J by 5 bases, with 16 bases between them. CDR3 length equals 13 residues. The CDR3 here is CARRKDGGYGYTF. DNA for the CDR3: TGTGCCAGAAGGAAGGACGGGGGGTATGGCTACACCTTC.

This chain links TRBV4-1 with TRBJ1-5; tentative D call: TRBD1 (6 bases). The CDR3 has 15 residues. Germline V gene data show CDR1 as MGHRA and CDR2 as YSYEKL. V shed 4 bases and J shed 6 bases, with 16 bases lying between them. The CDR3 sequence is CASSPRGTGGQPQHF. The CDR3 nucleotides are TGCGCCAGCAGCCCCAGGGGCACAGGAGGTCAGCCCCAGCATTTT.

This clonotype was observed a handful of times. The chain is built from TRBV4-3 and TRBJ1-6; D perhaps matches TRBD1 (5 bases). Per germline, CDR1 LGHNA and CDR2 YSLEER. Trimming left V 0 bases short and J 10 bases short, with 16 bases between. CDR3 size: 16 residues. The CDR3 region is CASSQDFGRVESPLHF. DNA of the CDR3: TGCGCCAGCAGCCAAGATTTCGGCAGGGTTGAATCACCCCTCCACTTT.

On this clonotype: A junction end diverges from the germline sequence, so it may reflect a read error. The V call is TRBV5-8, the J call TRBJ2-1; D could derive from TRBD1 or TRBD2 (5 bases each). This CDR3 region has 15 residues. Germline CDR1 and CDR2: SGHTS and YDEGEE. The CDR3: CASNLGTGSYNEQFF. DNA of the CDR3: TGTGCCAGCAACTTGGGGACCGGGTCCTACAATGAGCAGTTCTTC. The whole variable domain, filled in from reference TRBV5-8 and TRBJ2-1, reads EAGVTQSPTHLIKTRGQQATLRCSPISGHTSVYWYQQALGLGLQFLLWYDEGEERNRGNFPPRFSGRQFPNYSSELNVNALELEDSALYLCASNLGTGSYNEQFFGPGTRLTVL.

At least ten counts were recorded for this clonotype. V is TRBV19 and J is TRBJ1-1; D perhaps matches TRBD1 (6 bases). Between the trimmed V and J ends, which lost 2 bases and 5 bases, there was a span of 15 bases. CDR1 and CDR2 from the germline V gene are LNHDA and SQIVND (reference sequence). This CDR3 is built from 15 residues. This CDR3 is CASSIIRGPGTEAFF. CDR3 DNA sequence: TGTGCCAGTAGTATAATTCGGGGGCCGGGAACTGAAGCTTTCTTT.

This clonotype appeared many times. The J gene is TRBJ1-6, the V gene TRBV9; 11 bases are shared with TRBD1. This CDR3 is 16 amino acids long. After removal of 5 bases from V and 4 bases from J, the junction contained 5 bases not matched to a gene. Germline-derived CDR1 and CDR2 are SGDLS and YYNGEE. The CDR3 is CASSYGTGGYNSPLHF. Written as DNA, the CDR3 is TGTGCCAGCAGTTATGGGACAGGGGGATATAATTCACCCCTCCACTTT.

This clonotype was seen repeatedly, ten times or more. V gene TRBV7-9 combines with J gene TRBJ1-2; D is undetermined. Germline CDR1 reads SEHNR; CDR2 reads FQNEAQ (reference sequence). CDR3 length: 12 amino acids. Trimming left V 0 bases short and J 8 bases short, with 7 bases between. The CDR3 spells CASSLAVRGYTF. CDR3 DNA: TGTGCCAGCAGCTTAGCGGTGCGGGGCTACACCTTC.